One sample yielded the 24 T cell receptor beta chains listed below, sequenced in a study of tumor and adjacent non-tumor tissue in lung cancer. The library came from three nested PCR rounds adapted from ARM-PCR protocols. MiXCR, applied by TCRdb to the multiplex PCR reads, yields one record per CDR3 protein. The top ten clones hold more than 40% of a sample with about 67,000 distinct CDR3 sequences, 65% to 80% of them seen once. The template was RNA from unsorted bulk tissue. The normal lung tissue was taken more than 3 cm from the tumor edge. The sequenced material came from distant non-tumor lung tissue. The receptors stem from a man in his 60s with non-small cell lung cancer.

In this sample, this clonotype turned up a few times. This chain links TRBV28 with TRBJ1-1; D unclear. V was pared by 3 bases and J by 3 bases, with 11 bases between. Germline V gives CDR1 MDHEN, CDR2 SYDVKM. The CDR3 length is 14 residues. This chain's CDR3 is CASSFELVDTEAFF. Here the CDR3 DNA reads TGTGCCAGCAGTTTTGAGCTGGTGGACACTGAAGCTTTCTTT. Combining the CDR3 with reference TRBV28 and TRBJ1-1 gives the whole variable domain DVKVTQSSRYLVKRTGEKVFLECVQDMDHENMFWYRQDPGLGLRLIYFSYDVKMKEKGDIPEGYSVSREKKERFSLILESASTNQTSMYLCASSFELVDTEAFFGQGTRLTVV.

The V gene is TRBV28, the J gene TRBJ2-7, with D possibly matching TRBD2 (5 bases). Germline V gives CDR1 MDHEN, CDR2 SYDVKM. Trimming removed 10 bases from V and 2 bases from J, with 18 bases in between. CDR3 size: 14 residues. CDR3 DNA sequence: TGTGCCAACAGCCACAGCGGATCAGCCTACGAGCAGTACTTC. This gives the protein CANSHSGSAYEQYF.

Concerning this clonotype itself: The CDR3 ends on some other residue instead of the conserved phenylalanine or tryptophan, so this is likely a read error. This chain uses TRBV11-2 with TRBJ2-1; D gene uncertain. V gave up 6 bases and J gave up 6 bases, with 9 bases separating them. The CDR3 extends over 12 amino acids. Germline V gene data show CDR1 as SGHAT and CDR2 as FQNNGV. The CDR3 sequence is CASSSSFNEQFL. The CDR3 DNA reads as TGTGCCAGCAGTTCTTCATTCAATGAGCAGTTCTTA.

In its sample, this clonotype was seen a few times. This could be a read error, since a much larger clone is one nucleotide away. V gene TRBV30 combines with J gene TRBJ2-7; D perhaps matches TRBD1 (5 bases). Trimming cost V 4 bases and J 3 bases, with 10 bases left between them. In germline, CDR1 is GTSNPN, CDR2 SVGIG (reference sequence). CDR3 length equals 12 residues. CDR3 sequence reads: CAWNPGHYEQYF. CDR3 coding DNA: TGTGCCTGGAATCCCGGACACTACGAGCAGTACTTC.

Written as DNA, the CDR3 is TGTGCCAGCGGCCTGGGATACGAGCAGTACTTC. Translating it yields CASGLGYEQYF. This rearrangement joins TRBV28 to TRBJ2-7; D is unresolved. The CDR3 has 11 amino acids. Germline V gene sequence: CDR1 MDHEN, CDR2 SYDVKM. Trimming removed 8 bases at V and 4 bases at J, with 9 bases between.

This clonotype came up a few times. The CDR3 DNA is TGTGCCACCAGTGATAAACACAGGGGGCGCGGGGAGACCCAGTACTTC. Amino acid sequence: CATSDKHRGRGETQYF. The chain recombines TRBV24-1 with TRBJ2-5; 9 bases line up with TRBD1. This CDR3 region has 16 residues. Trimming removed 3 bases from V and 5 bases from J; junction bases left unmatched: 9. The germline CDR1 and CDR2 sequences are KGHDR and SFDVKD.

On this clonotype itself: The conserved phenylalanine or tryptophan is not found at the CDR3 terminus, so this likely reflects a read error. The genes are TRBV4-2 and TRBJ1-3; D not resolved. CDR1 is LGHNA, CDR2 YNFKEQ, per germline. V lost 1 base and J lost 0, with 10 bases in between. The CDR3 has 16 residues. This chain's CDR3 is CASSQAAAFSGNTIYS. The CDR3 DNA sequence: TGTGCCAGCAGCCAAGCCGCAGCCTTCTCTGGAAACACCATATATTCT.

The chain couples TRBV20-1 to TRBJ2-7, with 12 bases that match TRBD2. This CDR3 comprises 14 residues. Trimming cost V 2 bases and J 4 bases; bases outside gene matches: 3. The V gene's germline CDR1 is DFQATT and CDR2 SNEGSKA (reference sequence). The CDR3 protein is CSARPLAGGYEQYF. The CDR3, as DNA: TGCAGTGCTAGACCCCTAGCGGGAGGGTACGAGCAGTACTTC.

The CDR3 bases are TGTGCCATCAGTGAGCACCGGGACCCCCTCCCGTTCTTC. Amino acid sequence: CAISEHRDPLPFF. The chain joins TRBV10-3 to TRBJ2-1, with D possibly being TRBD1 or TRBD2 (5 bases each). The ends were cut back, 2 bases at V and 15 bases at J, with 17 bases in the middle. CDR3 length: 13 amino acids. CDR1 and CDR2 from the germline V gene are ENHRY and SYGVKD.

This clonotype has a count of ten or more. The rearrangement joins TRBV25-1 to TRBJ2-4; no reliable D call. Trimming took off 3 bases at V and 0 bases at J, with 6 bases between the two ends. CDR3 length: 14 amino acids. Germline lookup yields CDR1 MGHDK and CDR2 SYGVNS. CDR3 bases: TGTGCCAGCAGTGAGCCGCTAGCCAAAAACATTCAGTACTTC. It translates to CASSEPLAKNIQYF.

This chain joins TRBV6-1 and TRBJ1-1; TRBD1 agrees at 8 bases. J was trimmed by 3 bases and V by 9 bases; bases with no gene match: 18. The length of the CDR3 is 17 residues. The V gene's germline CDR1 is MNHNS and CDR2 SASEGT. As DNA, the CDR3 is TGTGCCAGGAGTACCGGACAGGGTCGTTCTATGGACACTGAAGCTTTCTTT. Translation gives CARSTGQGRSMDTEAFF.

A remark on this clonotype: With a much larger clone just one base away, this may be a read error. The rearrangement uses TRBV28 and TRBJ1-5, with unresolved D. The CDR3 is made up of 14 amino acids. Per germline, CDR1 MDHEN and CDR2 SYDVKM. Trimming took 5 bases from V and 7 from J, leaving 15 bases between them. The CDR3 loop is CASSIFGYDQPQHF. In DNA, the CDR3 is TGTGCCAGCAGTATATTTGGATACGACCAGCCCCAGCATTTT.

As to this clonotype: At one end, the junction sequence differs from germline, possibly due to a read error. V is TRBV5-4 and J is TRBJ2-7, with D possibly matching TRBD2 (6 bases). In germline, CDR1 is SGHNT, CDR2 YYREEE (reference sequence). This CDR3 is built from 16 residues. CDR3 sequence reads: CANSWRGRGDFYEQYF. CDR3 in DNA: TGTGCCAACAGCTGGCGGGGACGAGGGGACTTCTACGAGCAGTACTTC.

The V call is TRBV19, the J call TRBJ2-6; 8 bases line up with TRBD1. Germline loops: CDR1 LNHDA, CDR2 SQIVND (reference sequence). V lost 4 bases and J lost 3; bases outside the gene matches: 8. The CDR3 has 17 amino acids. CDR3 DNA: TGTGCCAGTAGTACCAGGACAGGGAGAGGTGGGGCCAACGTCCTGACTTTC. This encodes CASSTRTGRGGANVLTF. Complete variable domain (other parts from reference TRBV19 and TRBJ2-6): DGGITQSPKYLFRKEGQNVTLSCEQNLNHDAMYWYRQDPGQGLRLIYYSQIVNDFQKGDIAEGYSVSREKKESFPLTVTSAQKNPTAFYLCASSTRTGRGGANVLTFGAGSRLTVL.

This clonotype was found many times. The rearrangement links TRBV24-1 to TRBJ2-1; 12 bases agree with TRBD2. The germline V gene encodes CDR1 KGHDR and CDR2 SFDVKD. The V and J ends lost 1 base and 5 bases, in that order; junction bases with no gene match: 2. The length of the CDR3 is 16 residues. The DNA for the CDR3 is TGTGCCACCAGTGATTTCCTAGCGGGAGGGAACAATGAGCAGTTCTTC. Protein product: CATSDFLAGGNNEQFF.

This chain links TRBV29-1 with TRBJ2-1, with D tentatively TRBD2 (6 bases). Deletions cut 8 bases from V and 7 bases from J, with 24 bases between. The CDR3 length is 15 residues. Germline CDR1 SQVTM, CDR2 ANQGSEA. CDR3 in DNA: TGCAGCCCACGTCCTGTAGCGGAAAAAGTGAATGAGCAGTTCTTC. Its protein is CSPRPVAEKVNEQFF.

The rearrangement joins TRBV20-1 to TRBJ2-3, with TRBD2 matching over 12 bases. The length of the CDR3 is 15 residues. Unmatched junction bases numbered 11, after V lost 5 bases and J lost 8 bases. CDR1 is DFQATT, CDR2 SNEGSKA, per germline (reference sequence). In nucleotides, the CDR3 is TGCAGTGCTCCACCCCTAGCGGGAGGGAGAGGTACGCAGTATTTT. It yields the protein CSAPPLAGGRGTQYF.

In the case of this clonotype: The conserved phenylalanine or tryptophan normally closing the CDR3 is absent here, so this likely arose from a read error. CDR3 residues: CSSSLAQHNEQFL. CDR3 coding DNA: TGTTCCAGCAGCTTGGCCCAGCACAATGAGCAGTTCTTA. The chain uses TRBV5-6 and TRBJ2-1, with unresolved D. Looked up from germline, CDR1 is SGHDT and CDR2 is YYEEEE. The CDR3 sequence is 13 residues long.

The chain has TRBV11-2 and TRBJ2-3; a possible D gene is TRBD2 (6 bases). Trimming shortened V by 0 bases and J by 0 bases, and 7 bases separated the two germline ends. The length of the CDR3 is 15 residues. The germline CDR1 and CDR2 sequences are SGHAT and FQNNGV. The CDR3 reads CASSLDGTSTDTQYF. In DNA form, the CDR3 reads TGTGCCAGCAGCTTAGACGGGACTAGCACAGATACGCAGTATTTT.

This clonotype was seen more than once but under ten times. Its ends do not fully match the called genes, so a read error is possible. The chain carries TRBV7-9 and TRBJ2-1, with 11 bases identical to TRBD2. This CDR3 has 17 residues. Germline values: CDR1 SEHNR, CDR2 FQNEAQ (reference sequence). CDR3 sequence reads: CACSFPGLAGFYNEQFF. DNA of the CDR3: TGTGCCTGCAGTTTTCCCGGACTAGCGGGTTTTTACAATGAGCAGTTCTTC.

A note on this clonotype: Germline is not matched at one junction end, which may reflect a read error. V gene TRBV6-5 combines with J gene TRBJ2-7; D is undetermined. Germline V gives CDR1 MNHEY, CDR2 SVGAGI. CDR3 size: 14 residues. The CDR3 region has the DNA TGTCCCAGCAGTTACGAATGGAACTCCTACGAGCGGTACTTC. Its protein is CPSSYEWNSYERYF.

This clonotype came up many times. The chain links TRBV20-1 to TRBJ2-1; 11 nucleotides line up with TRBD2. CDR3 length equals 15 residues. Unmatched junction bases numbered 9, after V lost 3 bases and J lost 8 bases. Germline V gene sequence: CDR1 DFQATT, CDR2 SNEGSKA (reference sequence). The CDR3 is CSASAWLAGGYEQFF. The CDR3 DNA sequence: TGCAGTGCTAGTGCTTGGCTAGCGGGAGGTTATGAGCAGTTCTTC.

The J gene is TRBJ2-7, the V gene TRBV5-5; D possibly corresponds to TRBD2 (5 bases). Germline V gene sequence: CDR1 SGHKS, CDR2 YYEKEE (reference sequence). The ends were cut back, 0 bases at V and 4 bases at J, with 14 bases in the middle. CDR3 length: 15 amino acids. Written as DNA, the CDR3 is TGTGCCAGCAGCTTGGGCTGCGGAGGTGAATACGAGCAGTACTTC. Its translation is CASSLGCGGEYEQYF.

As regards this clonotype: Given the absence of the conserved phenylalanine or tryptophan at the CDR3 end, a read error is likely. The chain links TRBV29-1 to TRBJ2-2; 7 bases are a match to TRBD2. The CDR3 is made up of 14 amino acids. The germline V gene has CDR1 SQVTM and CDR2 ANQGSEA. CDR3 DNA sequence: TGCAACGTTGAAAAGCGGGAGAACACCGGGGAGCTGTTTCTT. It yields the protein CNVEKRENTGELFL.